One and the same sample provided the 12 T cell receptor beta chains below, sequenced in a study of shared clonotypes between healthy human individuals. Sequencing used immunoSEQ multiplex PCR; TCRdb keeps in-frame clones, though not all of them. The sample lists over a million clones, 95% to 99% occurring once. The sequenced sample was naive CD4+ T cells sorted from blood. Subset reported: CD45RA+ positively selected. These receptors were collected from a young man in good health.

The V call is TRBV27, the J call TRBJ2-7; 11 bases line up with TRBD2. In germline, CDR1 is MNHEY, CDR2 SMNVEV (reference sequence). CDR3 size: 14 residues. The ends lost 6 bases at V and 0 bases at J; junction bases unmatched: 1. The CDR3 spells CASRLAGASYEQYF. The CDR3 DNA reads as TGTGCCAGCAGACTAGCGGGGGCCTCCTACGAGCAGTACTTC.

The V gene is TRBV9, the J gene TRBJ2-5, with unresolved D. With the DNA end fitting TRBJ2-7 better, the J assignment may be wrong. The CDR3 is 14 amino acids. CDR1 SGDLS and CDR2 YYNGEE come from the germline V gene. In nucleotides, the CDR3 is TGTGCCAGCAGCGTAACCGGTTCGGCCTACGAGCAGTACTTC. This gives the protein CASSVTGSAYEQYF.

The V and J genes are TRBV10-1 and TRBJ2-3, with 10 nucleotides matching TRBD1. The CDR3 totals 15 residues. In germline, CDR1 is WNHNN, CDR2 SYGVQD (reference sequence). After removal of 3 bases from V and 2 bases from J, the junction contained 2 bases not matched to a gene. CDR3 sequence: CASSEGQGVTDTQYF. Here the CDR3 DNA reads TGCGCCAGCAGTGAAGGACAGGGGGTCACAGATACGCAGTATTTT.

Here the CDR3 DNA reads TGTGCCAGTAGTCAGGCGCAGGGTTCTGGCACAGATACGCAGTATTTT. This encodes CASSQAQGSGTDTQYF. V usage is TRBV19 and J usage is TRBJ2-3; the D gene is possibly TRBD1 (5 bases). The CDR3 consists of 16 residues. CDR1 LNHDA and CDR2 SQIVND come from the germline V gene (reference sequence). The germline V and J ends were trimmed by 5 bases and 1 base, with 16 bases remaining between them. Combining the CDR3 with reference TRBV19 and TRBJ2-3 gives the whole variable domain DGGITQSPKYLFRKEGQNVTLSCEQNLNHDAMYWYRQDPGQGLRLIYYSQIVNDFQKGDIAEGYSVSREKKESFPLTVTSAQKNPTAFYLCASSQAQGSGTDTQYFGPGTRLTVL.

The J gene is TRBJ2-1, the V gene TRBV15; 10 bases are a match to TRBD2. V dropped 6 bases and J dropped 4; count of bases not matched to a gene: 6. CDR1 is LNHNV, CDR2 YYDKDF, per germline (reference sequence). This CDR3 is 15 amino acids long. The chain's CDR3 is CATRPTSGVYNEQFF. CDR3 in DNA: TGTGCCACCAGACCTACTAGCGGGGTTTACAATGAGCAGTTCTTC.

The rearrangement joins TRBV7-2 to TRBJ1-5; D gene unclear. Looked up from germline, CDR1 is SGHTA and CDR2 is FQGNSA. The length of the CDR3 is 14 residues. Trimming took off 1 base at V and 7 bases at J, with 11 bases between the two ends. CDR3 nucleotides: TGTGCCAGCAGCTTAGAGGTAGGGAACCAGCCCCAGCATTTT. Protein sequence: CASSLEVGNQPQHF.

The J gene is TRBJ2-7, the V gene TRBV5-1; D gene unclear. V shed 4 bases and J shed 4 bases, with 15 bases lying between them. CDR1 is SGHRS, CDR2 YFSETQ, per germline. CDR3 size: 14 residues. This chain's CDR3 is CASSLDVWDYEQYF. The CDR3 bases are TGCGCCAGCAGCCTGGACGTTTGGGATTACGAGCAGTACTTC.

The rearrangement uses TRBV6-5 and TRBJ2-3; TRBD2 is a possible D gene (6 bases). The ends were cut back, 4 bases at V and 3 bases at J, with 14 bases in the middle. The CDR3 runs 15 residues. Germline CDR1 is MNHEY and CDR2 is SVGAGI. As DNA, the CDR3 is TGTGCCAGCAGTTGGACGGGAGAGGGGACAGATACGCAGTATTTT. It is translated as CASSWTGEGTDTQYF.

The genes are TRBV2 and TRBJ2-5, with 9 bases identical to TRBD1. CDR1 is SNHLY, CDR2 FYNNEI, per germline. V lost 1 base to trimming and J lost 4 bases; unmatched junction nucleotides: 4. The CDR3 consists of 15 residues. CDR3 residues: CASSEDRGQGETQYF. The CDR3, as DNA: TGTGCCAGCAGTGAAGACAGGGGGCAGGGAGAGACCCAGTACTTC. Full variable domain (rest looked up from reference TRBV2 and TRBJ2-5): EPEVTQTPSHQVTQMGQEVILRCVPISNHLYFYWYRQILGQKVEFLVSFYNNEISEKSEIFDDQFSVERPDGSNFTLKIRSTKLEDSAMYFCASSEDRGQGETQYFGPGTRLLVL.

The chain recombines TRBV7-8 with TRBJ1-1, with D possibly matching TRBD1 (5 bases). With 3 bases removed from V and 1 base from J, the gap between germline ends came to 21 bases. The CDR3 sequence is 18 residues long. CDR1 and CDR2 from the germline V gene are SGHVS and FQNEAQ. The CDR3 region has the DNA TGTGCCAGCAGCTTTTCTACGGGACGCGGACGGGGGAACACTGAAGCTTTCTTT. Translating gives CASSFSTGRGRGNTEAFF.

CDR3 protein: CASSPPDSGGRETQYF. CDR3 bases: TGTGCCAGCTCACCACCGGATAGCGGCGGAAGGGAGACCCAGTACTTC. This rearrangement joins TRBV18 to TRBJ2-5; D is possibly TRBD2 (6 bases). The CDR3 contains 16 residues. Germline V gene data show CDR1 as KGHSH and CDR2 as LQKENI. Trimming took 0 bases from V and 5 from J, leaving 16 bases between them.

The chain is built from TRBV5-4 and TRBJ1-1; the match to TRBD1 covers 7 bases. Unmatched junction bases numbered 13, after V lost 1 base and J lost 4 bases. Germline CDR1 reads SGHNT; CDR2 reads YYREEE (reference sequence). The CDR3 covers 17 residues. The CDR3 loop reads CASSLYPTGNWGTEAFF. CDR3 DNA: TGTGCCAGCAGCTTGTATCCGACAGGGAATTGGGGCACTGAAGCTTTCTTT.